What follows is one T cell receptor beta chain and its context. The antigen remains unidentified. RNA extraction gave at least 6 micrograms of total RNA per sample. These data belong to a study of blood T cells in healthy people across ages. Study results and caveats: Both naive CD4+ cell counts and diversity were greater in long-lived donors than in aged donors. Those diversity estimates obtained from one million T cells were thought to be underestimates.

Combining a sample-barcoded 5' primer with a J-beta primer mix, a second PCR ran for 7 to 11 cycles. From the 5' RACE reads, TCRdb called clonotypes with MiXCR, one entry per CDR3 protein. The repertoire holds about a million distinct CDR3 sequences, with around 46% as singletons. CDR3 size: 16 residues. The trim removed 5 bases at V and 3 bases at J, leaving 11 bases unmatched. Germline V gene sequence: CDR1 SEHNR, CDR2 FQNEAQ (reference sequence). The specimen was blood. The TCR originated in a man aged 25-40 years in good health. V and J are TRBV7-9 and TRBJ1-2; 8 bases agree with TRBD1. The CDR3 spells CASSPKGTGGHYGYTF. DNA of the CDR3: TGTGCCAGCAGCCCAAAAGGGACAGGAGGTCACTATGGCTACACCTTC.